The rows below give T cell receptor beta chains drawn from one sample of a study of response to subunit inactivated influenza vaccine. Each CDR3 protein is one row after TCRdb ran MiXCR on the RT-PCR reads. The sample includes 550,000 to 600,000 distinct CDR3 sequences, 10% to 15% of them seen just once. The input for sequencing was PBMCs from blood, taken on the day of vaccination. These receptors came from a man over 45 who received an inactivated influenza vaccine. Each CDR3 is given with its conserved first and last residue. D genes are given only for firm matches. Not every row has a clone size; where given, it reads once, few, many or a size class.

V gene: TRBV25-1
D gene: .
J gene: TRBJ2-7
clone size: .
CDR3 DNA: TGTGCCAGCAGTGGTGCCGGGCTTGAGGCCGAGCAGTACTTC
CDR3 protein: CASSGAGLEAEQYF

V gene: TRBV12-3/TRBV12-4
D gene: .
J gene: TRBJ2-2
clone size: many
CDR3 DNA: TGTGCCAGCAGGGGGCCAACGAACACCGGGGAGCTGTTTTTT
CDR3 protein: CASRGPTNTGELFF

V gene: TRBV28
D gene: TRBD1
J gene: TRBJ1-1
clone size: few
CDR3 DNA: TGTGCCAGCAGTTTTGGGGGCCAGGGGGCGGACGAAGCTTTCTTT
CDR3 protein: CASSFGGQGADEAFF

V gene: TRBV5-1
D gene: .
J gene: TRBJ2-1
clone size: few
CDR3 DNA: TGCGCCAGCAGCTTGGAGGCTGCTGGCTCCTACAATGAGCAGTTCTTC
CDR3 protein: CASSLEAAGSYNEQFF

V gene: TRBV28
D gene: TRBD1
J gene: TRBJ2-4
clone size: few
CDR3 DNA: TGTGCCAGCAGTTACGGGACAGCGGACCAGTACTTC
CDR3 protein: CASSYGTADQYF

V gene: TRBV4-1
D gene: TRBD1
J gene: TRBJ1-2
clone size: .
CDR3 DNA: TGCGCCAGCAGCCAAGGGACAGGGCGTGGCTATGGCTACACCTTC
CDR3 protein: CASSQGTGRGYGYTF

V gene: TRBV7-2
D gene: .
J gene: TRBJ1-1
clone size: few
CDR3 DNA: TGTGCCAGCAGACTCGACAGACTGAACACTGAAGCTTTCTTT
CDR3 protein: CASRLDRLNTEAFF

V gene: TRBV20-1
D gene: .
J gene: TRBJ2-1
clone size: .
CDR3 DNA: TGCAGTGCTGAACACAGGGACAATGAGCAGTTCTTC
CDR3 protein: CSAEHRDNEQFF

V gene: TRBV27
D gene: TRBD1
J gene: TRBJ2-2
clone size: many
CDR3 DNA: TGTGCCAGCAGTTTGGGGACAGGGGCCACCACGAACACCGGGGAGCTGTTTTTT
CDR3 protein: CASSLGTGATTNTGELFF

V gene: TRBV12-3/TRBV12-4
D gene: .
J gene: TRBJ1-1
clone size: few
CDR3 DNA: TGTGCCAGCAGCCGCGTCCCCCCCGGGGGCACTGAAGCTTTCTTT
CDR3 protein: CASSRVPPGGTEAFF

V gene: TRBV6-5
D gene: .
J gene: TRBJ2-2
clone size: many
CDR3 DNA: TGTGCCAGCAGTTACTCGATGAGGGTCACCGGGGAGCTGTTTTTT
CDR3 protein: CASSYSMRVTGELFF

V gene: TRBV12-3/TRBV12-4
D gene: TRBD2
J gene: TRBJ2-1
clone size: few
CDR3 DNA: TGTGCCAGCAGTCGCGGGGGGACTTATTACAATGAGCAGTTCTTC
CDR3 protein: CASSRGGTYYNEQFF

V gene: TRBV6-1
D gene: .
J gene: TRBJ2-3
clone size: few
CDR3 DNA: TGTGCCAGCAGACCGGCCCGAGGAACAGATACGCAGTATTTT
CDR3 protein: CASRPARGTDTQYF

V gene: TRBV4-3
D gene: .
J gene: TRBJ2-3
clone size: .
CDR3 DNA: TGCGCCAGCAGCCGGGGGGGGCAAGGAGATACGCAGTATTTT
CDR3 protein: CASSRGGQGDTQYF

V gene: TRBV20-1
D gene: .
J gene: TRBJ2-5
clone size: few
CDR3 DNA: TGCAGTGCTAGCGGGACGCAAGAGACCCAGTACTTC
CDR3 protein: CSASGTQETQYF

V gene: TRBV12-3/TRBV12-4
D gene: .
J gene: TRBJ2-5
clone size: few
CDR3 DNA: TGTGCCAGCAGTTTAGAAGGCGGGGAGACCCAGTACTTC
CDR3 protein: CASSLEGGETQYF

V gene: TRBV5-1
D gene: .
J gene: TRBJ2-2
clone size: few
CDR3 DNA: TGCGCCAGCGCAACACGGTTGTCCGGGGAGCTGTTTTTT
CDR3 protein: CASATRLSGELFF

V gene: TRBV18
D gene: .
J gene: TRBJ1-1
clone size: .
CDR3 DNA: TGTGCCAGCTCACCAGAAATAAACACTGAAGCTTTCTTT
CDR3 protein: CASSPEINTEAFF

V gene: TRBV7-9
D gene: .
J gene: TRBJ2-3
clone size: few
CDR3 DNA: TGTGCCAGCAGCTTAGCGGGGACGGGATACACAGATACGCAGTATTTT
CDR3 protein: CASSLAGTGYTDTQYF

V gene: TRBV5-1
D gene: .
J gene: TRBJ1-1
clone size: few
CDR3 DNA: TGCGCCAGCAGCGTAACGGGGGGCGGTGAAGCTTTCTTT
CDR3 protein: CASSVTGGGEAFF

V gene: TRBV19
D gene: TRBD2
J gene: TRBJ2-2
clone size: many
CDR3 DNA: TGTGCCAGTAGTTCGCGACTCGGGGGGGGACCCAACACCGGGGAGCTGTTTTTT
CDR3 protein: CASSSRLGGGPNTGELFF

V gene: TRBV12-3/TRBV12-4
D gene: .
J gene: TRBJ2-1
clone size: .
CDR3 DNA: TGTGCCAGCAGTTTCTTGTTAAATGAGCAGTTCTTC
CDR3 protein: CASSFLLNEQFF

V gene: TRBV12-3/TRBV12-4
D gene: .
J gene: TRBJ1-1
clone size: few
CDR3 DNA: TGTGCCAGCAGTTTATCCCTTACTACAGGGAAGGCTGAAGCTTTCTTT
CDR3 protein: CASSLSLTTGKAEAFF

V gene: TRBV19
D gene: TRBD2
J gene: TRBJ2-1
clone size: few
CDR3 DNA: TGTGCCAGTAGTATCAGGCGGGGTAGCGGGAAACCGAATGAGCAGTTCTTC
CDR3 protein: CASSIRRGSGKPNEQFF

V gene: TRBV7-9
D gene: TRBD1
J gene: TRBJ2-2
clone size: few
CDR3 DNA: TGTGCCAGCAGCCTTCTACAGGGGCCCGCGAACACCGGGGAGCTGTTTTTT
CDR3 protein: CASSLLQGPANTGELFF

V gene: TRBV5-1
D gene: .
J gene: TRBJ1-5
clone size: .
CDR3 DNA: TGCGCCAGCAGCAGAGACAGTTATAGCAATCAGCCCCAGCATTTT
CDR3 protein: CASSRDSYSNQPQHF

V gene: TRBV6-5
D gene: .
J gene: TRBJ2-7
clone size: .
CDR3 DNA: TGTGCCAGCAGTTATATGAGGTCCACCGACGAGCAGTACTTC
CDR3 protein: CASSYMRSTDEQYF

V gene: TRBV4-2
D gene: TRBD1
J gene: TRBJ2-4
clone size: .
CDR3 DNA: TGTGCCAGCAGCCAAGATCGACAGGGGTTAGCCAAAAACATTCAGTACTTC
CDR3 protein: CASSQDRQGLAKNIQYF

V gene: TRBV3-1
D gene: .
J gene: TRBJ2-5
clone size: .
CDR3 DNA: TGTGCCAGCAGCCCATACCCAGAGACCCAGTACTTC
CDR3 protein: CASSPYPETQYF

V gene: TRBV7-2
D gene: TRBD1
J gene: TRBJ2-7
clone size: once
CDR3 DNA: TGTGCCAGCACCCGAAGGGGGACGACAGGGGTTAACTACGAGCAGTACTTC
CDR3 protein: CASTRRGTTGVNYEQYF

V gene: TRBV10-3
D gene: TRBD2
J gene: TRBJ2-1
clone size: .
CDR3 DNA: TGTGCCATCAGTGCCTCCGGGACTAGACAACCTCACGGGGGCTCCTACAATGAGCAGTTCTTC
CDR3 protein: CAISASGTRQPHGGSYNEQFF

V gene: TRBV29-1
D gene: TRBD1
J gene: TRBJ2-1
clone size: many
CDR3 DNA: TGCAGCGTTGTGGGGGGACAGGGCCGATCCTACAATGAGCAGTTCTTC
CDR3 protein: CSVVGGQGRSYNEQFF

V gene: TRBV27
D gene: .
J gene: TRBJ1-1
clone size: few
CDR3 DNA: TGTGCCAGCAGTTTCTTGGGCATGAACACTGAAGCTTTCTTT
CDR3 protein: CASSFLGMNTEAFF

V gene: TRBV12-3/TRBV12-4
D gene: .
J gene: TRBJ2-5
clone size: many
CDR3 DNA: TGTGCCAGCAGTGGCACGAGTAAAGAGACCCAGTACTTC
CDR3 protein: CASSGTSKETQYF

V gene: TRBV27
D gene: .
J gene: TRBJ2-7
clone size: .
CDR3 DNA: TGTGCCAGCGGGTGGAGGGGCGGAAGAAGCTCCTACGAGCAGTACTTC
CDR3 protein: CASGWRGGRSSYEQYF

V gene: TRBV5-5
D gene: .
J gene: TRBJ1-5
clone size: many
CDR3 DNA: TGTGCCAGCAGCTTGGAGGGGTTGAGCAATCAGCCCCAGCATTTT
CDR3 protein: CASSLEGLSNQPQHF

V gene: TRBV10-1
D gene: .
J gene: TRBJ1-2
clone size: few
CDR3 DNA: TGCGCCAGCAGTCCCCGTTCTAACTATGGCTACACCTTC
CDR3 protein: CASSPRSNYGYTF